These 3 T cell receptor beta chains were sequenced from one sample in a study of blood T cell repertoires in COVID-19. Produced via immunoSEQ multiplex PCR; TCRdb's table is partial and in-frame only. This repertoire shows about 210,000 clones, about 88% found once; its top ten account for over 1.5%. The specimen sequenced was peripheral blood. These receptors all come from a man between 65 and 80 years old with acute or convalescent COVID-19.

J is TRBJ1-5 and V is TRBV2, with D hard to call. Deletions cut 6 bases from V and 5 bases from J, with 11 bases between. Looked up from germline, CDR1 is SNHLY and CDR2 is FYNNEI. The CDR3 covers 13 residues. CDR3 DNA: TGTGCCAGCAGCCTTGAGAGGGATCAGCCCCAGCATTTT. This encodes CASSLERDQPQHF.

The rearrangement uses TRBV18 and TRBJ1-1, with TRBD1 matching over 9 bases. In germline, CDR1 is KGHSH, CDR2 LQKENI. V dropped 3 bases and J dropped 3; count of bases not matched to a gene: 11. The CDR3 runs to 17 residues. The CDR3: CASSPTGGVLSYTEAFF. DNA of the CDR3: TGTGCCAGCTCACCCACAGGGGGCGTTTTGTCGTACACTGAAGCTTTCTTT.

This clone was detected a few times. V is TRBV6-2 or TRBV6-3 and J is TRBJ1-3; 7 bases match TRBD1. This CDR3 is built from 14 residues. Germline V gives CDR1 MNHEY, CDR2 SVGEGT. The ends lost 6 bases at V and 1 base at J; junction bases unmatched: 3. CDR3 bases: TGTGCCAGCAGATACAGGGGATCTGGAAACACCATATATTTT. Protein product: CASRYRGSGNTIYF.